These T cell receptor beta chains were read from a single sample in a study of blood T cell repertoires in COVID-19. Clones were read by immunoSEQ multiplex PCR, and TCRdb kept only the in-frame ones, dropping some. The sample includes about 400,000 clones, more than 80% seen only once; the top ten take 0.95% to 1.5%. The sequencing input was peripheral blood. The source of these receptors is a man between 35 and 55 years old with acute or convalescent COVID-19. Each CDR3 is given with its conserved first and last residue. Fields, in order: D gene, V gene, clone size, J gene, CDR3 DNA, CDR3 protein. A D gene is named only where the DNA matches it firmly. Not every row has a clone size; where given, it reads once, few, many or a size class.

TRBD1	TRBV28	NA	TRBJ1-1	TGTGCCAGCAGTTTGGGGACAGCCGAAGCTTTCTTT	CASSLGTAEAFF
NA	TRBV28	NA	TRBJ1-2	TGTGCCAGCAGTTTAAGTAGGCGGAGACAGCCAAATCCTTTAAACTATGGCTACACCTTC	CASSLSRRRQPNPLNYGYTF
NA	TRBV5-5	NA	TRBJ1-5	TGTGCCAGCAGCTTTGGGGGGATTCAGCCCCAGCATTTT	CASSFGGIQPQHF
TRBD1	TRBV19	NA	TRBJ1-2	TGTGCCAGTAGTCCAGGGACAGGGAAGGAGGGGTCCTATGGCTACACCTTC	CASSPGTGKEGSYGYTF
NA	TRBV7-2	NA	TRBJ2-3	TGTGCCAGCAGCTCCCAGGGCGTCACTGTCGCAGATACGCAGTATTTT	CASSSQGVTVADTQYF
NA	TRBV10-3	NA	TRBJ1-5	TGTGCCATCAGTGAGGATCTCAGGGTAAGCAATCAGCCCCAGCATTTT	CAISEDLRVSNQPQHF
NA	TRBV15	NA	TRBJ1-1	TGTGCCACCAGCAGCAGGGTTCTGAACACTGAAGCTTTCTTT	CATSSRVLNTEAFF
TRBD1	TRBV7-9	NA	TRBJ1-4	TGTGCCAGCAGCAGGGGACAGGGTTACGAAAAACTGTTTTTT	CASSRGQGYEKLFF
TRBD2	TRBV3-1/TRBV3-2	NA	TRBJ2-7	TGTGCCAGCAGCCGCTTACTAGCGGGAGCTAATGAGCAGTACTTC	CASSRLLAGANEQYF
NA	TRBV6-5	NA	TRBJ1-2	TGTGCCAGCTGCGAGACAGGTCAGCCCGTCTATGGCTACACCTTC	CASCETGQPVYGYTF
NA	TRBV15	NA	TRBJ2-1	TGTGCCACCAGCAGCAACTCCTACAATGAGCAGTTCTTC	CATSSNSYNEQFF
NA	TRBV3-1/TRBV3-2	NA	TRBJ2-7	TGTGCCAGCAGCCTCGGGGGATTCAACCCCACCTACGAGCAGTACTTC	CASSLGGFNPTYEQYF
TRBD1	TRBV9	NA	TRBJ1-2	TGTGCCAGCAGCACACTACAGGGGGCCGGCTATGGCTACACCTTC	CASSTLQGAGYGYTF
NA	TRBV5-4	NA	TRBJ1-6	TGTGCCAGCAGCCCTGGCGGCCTAAATTCACCCCTCCACTTT	CASSPGGLNSPLHF
TRBD2	TRBV30	NA	TRBJ2-3	TGTGCCTGGAGTGTTGCGGGGGTTGGCACAGATACGCAGTATTTT	CAWSVAGVGTDTQYF
NA	TRBV19	once	TRBJ1-2	TGTGCCAGTAGTATAGATCTCTATGGCTACACCTTC	CASSIDLYGYTF
TRBD1	TRBV7-7	NA	TRBJ2-5	TGTGCTAGCAGCCATTTCAGGGACAGGGTAGAGACCCAGTACTTC	CASSHFRDRVETQYF
TRBD1	TRBV25-1	NA	TRBJ2-1	TGTGCCAGCAGTGATTGGACAGGGTTAGTTTTCAATGAGCAGTTCTTC	CASSDWTGLVFNEQFF
NA	TRBV6-1	NA	TRBJ1-5	TGTGCCAGCAGTGAAGGGGGCATTCAGCCCCAGCATTTT	CASSEGGIQPQHF
NA	TRBV6-5	NA	TRBJ2-2	TGTGCCAGTCACGGGACACTAAACACCGGGGAGCTGTTTTTT	CASHGTLNTGELFF
TRBD1	TRBV7-2	NA	TRBJ2-7	TGTGCCAGCAGAGACGACAGGGCCTACGAGCAGTACTTC	CASRDDRAYEQYF
NA	TRBV4-1	NA	TRBJ2-7	TGCGCCAGCAGCCAACTAGGCTACGAGCAGTACTTC	CASSQLGYEQYF
NA	TRBV28	once	TRBJ1-5	TGTGCCAGCAGTTTCTGGCAGGAGAGGGATCAGCCCCAGCATTTT	CASSFWQERDQPQHF
NA	TRBV18	NA	TRBJ2-1	TGTGCCACAATCCGGTCGTCCTACAATGAGCAGTTCTTC	CATIRSSYNEQFF
TRBD2	TRBV7-9	NA	TRBJ2-7	TGTGCCAGCAGCCCTTCGCGGACTAGTCTTGAGCAGTACTTC	CASSPSRTSLEQYF
NA	TRBV28	NA	TRBJ2-2	TGTGCCAGCAGTCAGGGGTTAGGGTCTGGGACCGGGGAGCTGTTTTTT	CASSQGLGSGTGELFF
TRBD1	TRBV5-1	NA	TRBJ2-7	TGCGCCAGCAGCTGGGGACAGGGCGGCGACGAGCAGTACTTC	CASSWGQGGDEQYF
NA	TRBV9	NA	TRBJ2-7	TGTGCCAGCAGCGTAGGACGGGTTCCGAACGAGCAGTACTTC	CASSVGRVPNEQYF
NA	TRBV4-1	NA	TRBJ2-2	TGCGCCAGCAGCCAAGATTGGGCAGGGGCCACTGGGGAGCTGTTTTTT	CASSQDWAGATGELFF